What follows are 13 T cell receptor beta chains derived from one specimen sequenced in a study of cytotoxic CD8 clonotypes in ibrutinib-treated CLL (dated by TCRdb to the early 2020s). The method behind the library was the immunoSEQ multiplex PCR assay. TCRdb holds this immuneACCESS table with in-frame rearrangements only. Some clones are missing; in checked studies, unresolved V genes explain under half, and the rest has no known cause. This sample holds roughly 330,000 clones; over 55% were observed only once. The ten largest clones capture roughly 6.3% of the sample. Source: PBMCs, taken after 36 months of ibrutinib treatment. These receptors were collected from a human donor with chronic lymphocytic leukemia.

The rearrangement uses TRBV4-3 and TRBJ2-7; no clear D. The CDR3 contains 14 residues. Germline lookup yields CDR1 LGHNA and CDR2 YSLEER. Trimming took off 0 bases at V and 0 bases at J, with 6 bases between the two ends. The CDR3 DNA is TGCGCCAGCAGCCAAGACCTAAGCTCCTACGAGCAGTACTTC. Translating gives CASSQDLSSYEQYF.

Concerning this clone: The same CDR3 also results from other DNA sequences found in this sample. This chain uses TRBV10-3 with TRBJ2-3; D is ambiguous. V was shortened by 0 bases and J by 6 bases, with 4 bases between the two germline ends. Looked up from germline, CDR1 is ENHRY and CDR2 is SYGVKD. This CDR3 comprises 12 residues. CDR3 loop: CAISESSDTQYF. Here the CDR3 DNA reads TGTGCCATCAGTGAGTCGTCGGATACGCAGTATTTT.

This clone was detected once. The chain is built from TRBV7-8 and TRBJ2-1, with a tentative D call TRBD2 (5 bases). Trimming pared 6 bases from V and 0 bases from J, leaving 9 bases between. The germline V gene has CDR1 SGHVS and CDR2 FQNEAQ. The length of the CDR3 is 14 residues. The CDR3 nucleotides read TGTGCCAGCAGAGGTCGGGGCTCCTACAATGAGCAGTTCTTC. It codes for CASRGRGSYNEQFF.

The chain carries TRBV18 and TRBJ2-4; 7 bases are shared with TRBD1. Germline CDR1 and CDR2: KGHSH and LQKENI. CDR3 length: 17 residues. V shed 4 bases, J shed 4 bases, and the junction held 13 bases outside the gene matches. The CDR3 DNA reads as TGTGCCAGCTCACACTTCCACAGGGGAGTGGGGAAAAACATTCAGTACTTC. Its protein is CASSHFHRGVGKNIQYF.

The chain recombines TRBV10-3 with TRBJ2-3; D might be TRBD2 (5 bases). Germline values: CDR1 ENHRY, CDR2 SYGVKD. The germline V and J ends were trimmed by 4 bases and 6 bases, with 11 bases remaining between them. CDR3 length: 13 amino acids. The CDR3 DNA reads TGTGCCATCAGTGTCGGGGTCATGGATACGCAGTATTTT. Protein: CAISVGVMDTQYF.

The chain couples TRBV11-2 to TRBJ2-1; D remains unclear. The CDR3 loop spans 14 amino acids. Trimming shortened V by 0 bases and J by 6 bases, and 9 bases separated the two germline ends. Germline V gene data show CDR1 as SGHAT and CDR2 as FQNNGV. For the CDR3, the DNA is TGTGCCAGCAGCTTAGAGCGGCCTAGCAATGAGCAGTTCTTC. Its translation is CASSLERPSNEQFF. The whole variable domain, filled in from reference TRBV11-2 and TRBJ2-1, reads EAGVAQSPRYKIIEKRQSVAFWCNPISGHATLYWYQQILGQGPKLLIQFQNNGVVDDSQLPKDRFSAERLKGVDSTLKIQPAKLEDSAVYLCASSLERPSNEQFFGPGTRLTVL.

This clone was seen a single time. V usage is TRBV27 and J usage is TRBJ2-7; TRBD1 matches 8 bases. CDR1 and CDR2 (germline): MNHEY, SMNVEV (reference sequence). The CDR3 totals 14 residues. Unmatched junction bases numbered 5, after V lost 4 bases and J lost 3 bases. CDR3 amino acids: CASSSGGAIYEQYF. CDR3 nucleotide sequence: TGTGCCAGCAGTTCAGGGGGCGCAATCTACGAGCAGTACTTC.

The DNA for the CDR3 is TGTGCCAGCAGCCTGACTAGCGGGAGGAATAATGAGCAGTTCTTC. Its protein is CASSLTSGRNNEQFF. The rearrangement links TRBV9 to TRBJ2-1; TRBD2 aligns across 13 bases. V dropped 4 bases and J dropped 7; count of bases not matched to a gene: 5. This CDR3 region has 15 residues. CDR1 and CDR2 from the germline V gene are SGDLS and YYNGEE.

The V gene is TRBV19, the J gene TRBJ1-5, with 9 nucleotides matching TRBD1. Germline CDR1 reads LNHDA; CDR2 reads SQIVND (reference sequence). V shed 6 bases, J shed 6 bases, and the junction held 9 bases outside the gene matches. The CDR3 runs to 15 residues. The CDR3 spells CASSPLRQGGQPQHF. The CDR3 nucleotides are TGTGCCAGTAGCCCACTTAGACAGGGGGGTCAGCCCCAGCATTTT. Full variable domain (missing parts from reference TRBV19 and TRBJ1-5): DGGITQSPKYLFRKEGQNVTLSCEQNLNHDAMYWYRQDPGQGLRLIYYSQIVNDFQKGDIAEGYSVSREKKESFPLTVTSAQKNPTAFYLCASSPLRQGGQPQHFGDGTRLSIL.

J is TRBJ2-7 and V is TRBV28; perhaps TRBD2 as D (5 bases). The CDR3 has 14 residues. The germline V gene encodes CDR1 MDHEN and CDR2 SYDVKM. With 7 bases removed from V and 4 bases from J, the gap between germline ends came to 17 bases. The CDR3 DNA follows: TGTGCCAGCAATCCCGGGGTTGTGGTGTACGAGCAGTACTTC. Translated: CASNPGVVVYEQYF. Full variable domain (rest looked up from reference TRBV28 and TRBJ2-7): DVKVTQSSRYLVKRTGEKVFLECVQDMDHENMFWYRQDPGLGLRLIYFSYDVKMKEKGDIPEGYSVSREKKERFSLILESASTNQTSMYLCASNPGVVVYEQYFGPGTRLTVT.

The chain combines TRBV27 with TRBJ2-5; D remains unclear. The germline gives CDR1 MNHEY, CDR2 SMNVEV (reference sequence). Trimming removed 6 bases at V and 4 bases at J, with 18 bases between. There are 15 residues in the CDR3. The CDR3 sequence is CASSLGWPGRETQYF. The CDR3 region has the DNA TGTGCCAGCAGCCTGGGCTGGCCGGGCCGAGAGACCCAGTACTTC.

The CDR3 region is CSVAEDRNTEAFF. The CDR3 DNA is TGCAGCGTTGCGGAGGACAGGAACACTGAAGCTTTCTTT. The chain recombines TRBV29-1 with TRBJ1-1; perhaps TRBD1 as D (6 bases). V was shortened by 4 bases and J by 1 base, with 10 bases between the two germline ends. The CDR3 loop spans 13 amino acids. CDR1 and CDR2 (germline): SQVTM, ANQGSEA.

This clone is a singleton in its sample. This chain uses TRBV6-5 with TRBJ2-1; TRBD1 is a possible D gene (5 bases). With 0 bases removed from V and 10 bases from J, the gap between germline ends came to 10 bases. The CDR3 spans 13 residues. Germline assignment: CDR1 MNHEY and CDR2 SVGAGI. CDR3 loop: CASSYSWRQEQFF. The CDR3 DNA reads as TGTGCCAGCAGTTACTCATGGCGACAGGAGCAGTTCTTC.